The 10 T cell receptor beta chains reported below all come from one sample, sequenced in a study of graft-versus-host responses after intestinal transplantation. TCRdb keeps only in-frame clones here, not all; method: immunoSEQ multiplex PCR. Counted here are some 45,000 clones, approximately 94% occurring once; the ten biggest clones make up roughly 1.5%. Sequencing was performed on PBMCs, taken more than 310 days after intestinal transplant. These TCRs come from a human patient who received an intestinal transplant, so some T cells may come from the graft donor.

CDR3 sequence reads: CASSLAGDGTQYF. The CDR3 coding sequence is TGTGCCAGCAGCTTAGCTGGGGATGGGACCCAGTACTTC. The chain carries TRBV7-9 and TRBJ2-5; no firm D call. CDR1 and CDR2 (germline): SEHNR, FQNEAQ (reference sequence). The CDR3 covers 13 residues. V lost 0 bases, J lost 7 bases, and 9 bases lay in between.

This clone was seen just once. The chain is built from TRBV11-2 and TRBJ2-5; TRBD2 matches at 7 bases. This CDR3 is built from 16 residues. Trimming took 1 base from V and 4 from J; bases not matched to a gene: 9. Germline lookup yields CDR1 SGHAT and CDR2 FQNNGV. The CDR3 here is CASSLVPASGGETQYF. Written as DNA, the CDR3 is TGTGCCAGCAGCTTAGTTCCGGCTAGCGGTGGAGAGACCCAGTACTTC. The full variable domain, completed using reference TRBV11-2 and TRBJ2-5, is EAGVAQSPRYKIIEKRQSVAFWCNPISGHATLYWYQQILGQGPKLLIQFQNNGVVDDSQLPKDRFSAERLKGVDSTLKIQPAKLEDSAVYLCASSLVPASGGETQYFGPGTRLLVL.

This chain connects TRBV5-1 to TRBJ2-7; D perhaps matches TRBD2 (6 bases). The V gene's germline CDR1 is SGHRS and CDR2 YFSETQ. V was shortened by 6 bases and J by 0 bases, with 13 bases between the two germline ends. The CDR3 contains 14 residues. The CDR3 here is CASTWDGSSYEQYF. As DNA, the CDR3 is TGCGCCAGCACCTGGGACGGGAGCTCCTACGAGCAGTACTTC.

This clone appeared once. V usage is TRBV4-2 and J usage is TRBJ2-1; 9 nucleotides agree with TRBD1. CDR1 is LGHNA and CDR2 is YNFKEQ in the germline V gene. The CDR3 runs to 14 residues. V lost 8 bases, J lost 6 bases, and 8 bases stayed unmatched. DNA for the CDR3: TGTGCCAGCGCTTATCGGGACAGGGCCAATGAGCAGTTCTTC. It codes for CASAYRDRANEQFF.

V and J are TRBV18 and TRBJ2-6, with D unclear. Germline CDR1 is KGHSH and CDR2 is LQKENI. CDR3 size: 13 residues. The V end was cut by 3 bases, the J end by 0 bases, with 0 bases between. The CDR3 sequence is CASSPSGANVLTF. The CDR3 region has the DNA TGTGCCAGCTCACCCTCTGGGGCCAACGTCCTGACTTTC.

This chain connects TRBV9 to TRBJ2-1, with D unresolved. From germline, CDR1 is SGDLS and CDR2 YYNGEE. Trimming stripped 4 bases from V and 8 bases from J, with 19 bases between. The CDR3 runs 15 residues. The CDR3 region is CASSMNAARGDEQFF. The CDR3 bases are TGTGCCAGCAGCATGAACGCCGCCCGCGGCGATGAGCAGTTCTTC.

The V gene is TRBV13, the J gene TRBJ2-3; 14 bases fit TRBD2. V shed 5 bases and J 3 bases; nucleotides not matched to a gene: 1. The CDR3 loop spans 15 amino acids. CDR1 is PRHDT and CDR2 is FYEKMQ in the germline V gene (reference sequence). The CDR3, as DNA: TGTGCCAGCAGCAGGACTAGCGGGGGGACAGATACGCAGTATTTT. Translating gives CASSRTSGGTDTQYF.

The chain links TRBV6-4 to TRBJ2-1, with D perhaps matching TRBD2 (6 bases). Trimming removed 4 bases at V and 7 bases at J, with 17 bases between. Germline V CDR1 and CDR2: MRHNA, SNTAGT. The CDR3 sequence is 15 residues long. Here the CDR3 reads CASSGNAGRKNEQFF. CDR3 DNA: TGTGCCAGCAGTGGCAATGCGGGGCGTAAGAATGAGCAGTTCTTC.

The CDR3 here is CASSLGLAANTGELFF. The CDR3 DNA sequence: TGTGCCAGCAGCCTAGGACTAGCGGCGAACACCGGGGAGCTGTTTTTT. V is TRBV7-7 and J is TRBJ2-2, with TRBD2 identical over 10 bases. J was trimmed by 0 bases and V by 5 bases; bases with no gene match: 3. The CDR3 has 16 residues. The germline gives CDR1 SSHAT, CDR2 FNYEAQ (reference sequence).

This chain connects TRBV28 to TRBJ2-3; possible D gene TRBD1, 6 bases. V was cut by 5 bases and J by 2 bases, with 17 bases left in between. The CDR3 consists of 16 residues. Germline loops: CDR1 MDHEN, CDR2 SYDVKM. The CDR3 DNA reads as TGTGCCAGCAGTGCCCGGGACAACCTTTACACAGATACGCAGTATTTT. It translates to CASSARDNLYTDTQYF.